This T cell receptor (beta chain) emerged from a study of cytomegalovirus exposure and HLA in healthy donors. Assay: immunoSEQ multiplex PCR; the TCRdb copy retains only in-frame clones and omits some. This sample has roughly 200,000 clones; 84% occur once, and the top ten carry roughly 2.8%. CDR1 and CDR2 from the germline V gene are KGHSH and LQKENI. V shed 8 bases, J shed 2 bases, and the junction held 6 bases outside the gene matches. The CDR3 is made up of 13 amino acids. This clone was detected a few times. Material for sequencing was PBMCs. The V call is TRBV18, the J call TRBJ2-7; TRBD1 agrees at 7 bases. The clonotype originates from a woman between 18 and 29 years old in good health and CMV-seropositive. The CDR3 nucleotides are TGTGCCAGCCGAAGGGACAGTGCCTACGAGCAGTACTTC. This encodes CASRRDSAYEQYF.